The 20 T cell receptor beta chains presented below share a single source sample, sequenced in a study of PD-L1 blockade in urothelial cancer (dated by TCRdb to the late 2010s). Library preparation used the immunoSEQ multiplex PCR assay. TCRdb re-hosts the immuneACCESS table, in-frame sequences only. Its copies lack some clones; in the studies checked, an unresolved V gene accounts for under half of them, and the cause for the rest is not known. In all, the sample holds tens of thousands of clones, and 90% of those were seen once. Of the sample, around 1.7% falls within the top ten clones. In the paper's terms, the time point label means: pretreatment peripheral blood. Sequenced here: PBMCs, sampled around atezolizumab (anti-PD-L1) treatment. The receptors derive from a man aged 55 to 69 with urothelial cancer.

Remarks on this clone: The junction departs from the called germline gene at one end, perhaps through a read error. This chain connects TRBV7-2 to TRBJ2-1; no clear D. The germline V gene has CDR1 SGHTA and CDR2 FQGNSA. The CDR3 spans 14 residues. CDR3 region: CASSLDSFYNEQFF. The CDR3 nucleotides read TGTGCCAGCAGTTTAGACTCATTCTACAATGAGCAGTTCTTC.

V and J are TRBV7-3 and TRBJ2-2; D unresolved. The CDR3 consists of 14 residues. CDR1 and CDR2 (germline): SGHTA, FQGTGA. Trimming took off 5 bases at V and 6 bases at J, with 13 bases between the two ends. This CDR3 is CASSPATSAGELFF. DNA for the CDR3: TGTGCCAGCAGCCCCGCAACCTCGGCCGGGGAGCTGTTTTTT. The whole variable domain, remainder taken from reference TRBV7-3 and TRBJ2-2, is GAGVSQTPSNKVTEKGKYVELRCDPISGHTALYWYRQSLGQGPEFLIYFQGTGAADDSGLPNDRFFAVRPEGSVSTLKIQRTERGDSAVYLCASSPATSAGELFFGEGSRLTVL.

The rearrangement uses TRBV30 and TRBJ2-1; 11 nucleotides align to TRBD2. CDR1 and CDR2 (germline): GTSNPN, SVGIG (reference sequence). The CDR3 extends over 18 amino acids. The trim removed 1 base at V and 0 bases at J, leaving 8 bases unmatched. In nucleotides, the CDR3 is TGTGCCTGGAGTGCCCTAGCGGGAGGACTATCCTCCTACAATGAGCAGTTCTTC. Residues: CAWSALAGGLSSYNEQFF.

This clone has only one observation. The rearrangement links TRBV27 to TRBJ1-2, with 9 bases fitting TRBD1. The V gene's germline CDR1 is MNHEY and CDR2 SMNVEV (reference sequence). The CDR3 is 14 amino acids. V shed 3 bases and J 7 bases; nucleotides not matched to a gene: 6. The DNA of the CDR3 is TGTGCCAGCAGTTTCGGGACAGGGTTCGGTGGCTACACCTTC. Protein: CASSFGTGFGGYTF.

The chain is built from TRBV29-1 and TRBJ1-2, with 10 nucleotides matching TRBD1. Trimming took 6 bases from V and 4 from J; bases not matched to a gene: 11. The CDR3 is 15 amino acids. Germline assignment: CDR1 SQVTM and CDR2 ANQGSEA. The CDR3 DNA reads TGCAGCGTGGCCGATTCTCGGACAGGGGGCTATGGCTACACCTTC. Its translation is CSVADSRTGGYGYTF.

V and J are TRBV9 and TRBJ2-7; 12 bases align to TRBD1. J was trimmed by 4 bases and V by 4 bases; bases with no gene match: 6. This CDR3 contains 15 residues. The V gene's germline CDR1 is SGDLS and CDR2 YYNGEE. The CDR3 DNA is TGTGCCAGCAGCTACCGGGACAGGGGGCAATACGAGCAGTACTTC. The encoded protein is CASSYRDRGQYEQYF.

V and J are TRBV9 and TRBJ2-1; TRBD2 agrees at 8 bases. The CDR3 spans 15 residues. Losses at the gene ends were 0 bases for V and 8 bases for J; bases not matched to a gene: 7. From germline, CDR1 is SGDLS and CDR2 YYNGEE. CDR3 DNA: TGTGCCAGCAGCGTAGAAAGCGGGAGAAGCGATGAGCAGTTCTTC. Amino acids: CASSVESGRSDEQFF.

This clone showed up just once. The chain joins TRBV5-1 to TRBJ2-5, with TRBD1 as a possible D gene (6 bases). The V end was cut by 3 bases, the J end by 2 bases, with 14 bases between. Germline values: CDR1 SGHRS, CDR2 YFSETQ. The CDR3 has 15 amino acids. CDR3 sequence (DNA): TGCGCCAGCAGCTCCGGCTTGAGGGGGCAAGAGACCCAGTACTTC. This translates into CASSSGLRGQETQYF. Full variable domain (outside the CDR3, taken from reference TRBV5-1 and TRBJ2-5): KAGVTQTPRYLIKTRGQQVTLSCSPISGHRSVSWYQQTPGQGLQFLFEYFSETQRNKGNFPGRFSGRQFSNSRSEMNVSTLELGDSALYLCASSSGLRGQETQYFGPGTRLLVL.

V and J are TRBV28 and TRBJ2-1; TRBD2 agrees at 13 bases. V lost 5 bases and J lost 9; bases outside the gene matches: 10. Germline CDR1 is MDHEN and CDR2 is SYDVKM. The CDR3 contains 16 residues. The CDR3 region has the DNA TGTGCCAGCAGTCTCTCGACTAGCGGGAGGTGGGGTGAGCAGTTCTTC. This codes for CASSLSTSGRWGEQFF.

This chain joins TRBV5-5 and TRBJ1-3, with a weak D call TRBD1 (6 bases). Germline CDR1 SGHKS, CDR2 YYEKEE (reference sequence). V was shortened by 1 base and J by 0 bases, with 11 bases between the two germline ends. This CDR3 is 16 amino acids long. As DNA, the CDR3 is TGTGCCAGCAGCTTGTTGTCGGACAGCTCTGGAAACACCATATATTTT. Residues: CASSLLSDSSGNTIYF.

The chain joins TRBV5-4 to TRBJ1-1, with D possibly TRBD1 on 6 matching bases. This CDR3 comprises 15 residues. Germline V gives CDR1 SGHNT, CDR2 YYREEE (reference sequence). Trimming stripped 5 bases from V and 2 bases from J, with 16 bases between. The DNA for the CDR3 is TGTGCCAGCAGACAAGATCAGGGGATAAACACTGAAGCTTTCTTT. It encodes CASRQDQGINTEAFF.

The rearrangement joins TRBV27 to TRBJ2-1, with D possibly TRBD1 on 6 matching bases. The germline V gene encodes CDR1 MNHEY and CDR2 SMNVEV (reference sequence). The V end lost 3 bases, the J end lost 0 bases, and 15 bases lay between the germline ends. This CDR3 is 17 amino acids long. The CDR3 DNA reads as TGTGCCAGCAGTTTTCGTACCGACAGGAGCTCCTACAATGAGCAGTTCTTC. It encodes CASSFRTDRSSYNEQFF.

The rearrangement joins TRBV2 to TRBJ2-5; D possibly corresponds to TRBD2 (6 bases). Trimming removed 2 bases at V and 5 bases at J, with 12 bases between. The CDR3 is 14 residues long. The germline gives CDR1 SNHLY, CDR2 FYNNEI. CDR3 DNA sequence: TGTGCCAGCAGTGAATTCGGGAGCACGGAGACCCAGTACTTC. It is translated as CASSEFGSTETQYF.

This clone was seen only a few times. This sequence joins TRBV7-2 and TRBJ2-5; weak D call: TRBD2 (7 bases). Per the germline V gene, CDR1 is SGHTA and CDR2 is FQGNSA. Trimming took off 4 bases at V and 4 bases at J, with 10 bases between the two ends. The CDR3 is made up of 13 amino acids. This chain's CDR3 is CASSSGGPETQYF. Written as DNA, the CDR3 is TGTGCCAGCAGCTCGGGGGGCCCAGAGACCCAGTACTTC.

This clone was seen just once. V and J are TRBV2 and TRBJ2-7, with D maybe TRBD1 (6 bases). Trimming took off 11 bases at V and 0 bases at J, with 17 bases between the two ends. The CDR3 spans 14 residues. Germline-derived CDR1 and CDR2 are SNHLY and FYNNEI. As DNA, the CDR3 is TGTGCCTGCCGGAGGACAGAGAGCTCCTACGAGCAGTACTTC. Protein: CACRRTESSYEQYF. Variable domain in full (rest from reference TRBV2 and TRBJ2-7): EPEVTQTPSHQVTQMGQEVILRCVPISNHLYFYWYRQILGQKVEFLVSFYNNEISEKSEIFDDQFSVERPDGSNFTLKIRSTKLEDSAMYFCACRRTESSYEQYFGPGTRLTVT.

This chain connects TRBV4-2 to TRBJ2-2; TRBD2 agrees at 13 bases. The CDR3 loop spans 17 amino acids. J lost 6 bases, V lost 4 bases, and 8 bases had no gene match. Germline CDR1 and CDR2: LGHNA and YNFKEQ. The chain's CDR3 is CASSLGLAGVGAGELFF. The CDR3 DNA sequence: TGTGCCAGCAGCCTTGGACTAGCGGGAGTCGGGGCCGGGGAGCTGTTTTTT.

The V gene is TRBV7-2, the J gene TRBJ2-5, with 8 bases that match TRBD2. From germline, CDR1 is SGHTA and CDR2 FQGNSA. This CDR3 region has 15 residues. Losses at the gene ends were 5 bases for V and 7 bases for J; bases not matched to a gene: 12. The CDR3 DNA sequence: TGTGCCAGCAGCCAGACGGGAGGGAGAGGGGCGACCCAGTACTTC. The encoded protein is CASSQTGGRGATQYF.

The chain carries TRBV4-1 and TRBJ2-2, with D possibly TRBD1 on 6 matching bases. CDR1 is MGHRA, CDR2 YSYEKL, per germline. This CDR3 region has 14 residues. V lost 8 bases and J 3 bases, leaving 13 bases between the germline ends. Written as DNA, the CDR3 is TGCGCCAGCCGCAGACAGGAAGACACCGGGGAGCTGTTTTTT. Protein: CASRRQEDTGELFF.

The gene calls are TRBV30 and TRBJ2-3; 10 bases line up with TRBD2. The germline V gene has CDR1 GTSNPN and CDR2 SVGIG (reference sequence). The junction had 6 bases not matched to a gene; V was cut back by 2 bases and J by 10 bases. The CDR3 is 13 residues long. CDR3: CAWSQRGGSAQYF. Written as DNA, the CDR3 is TGTGCCTGGAGTCAGCGGGGGGGATCCGCGCAGTATTTT.

The chain carries TRBV5-1 and TRBJ2-2, with 8 bases aligning to TRBD1. After removal of 4 bases from V and 1 base from J, the junction contained 6 bases not matched to a gene. This CDR3 spans 16 amino acids. The germline gives CDR1 SGHRS, CDR2 YFSETQ. The CDR3 sequence: CASSGTGTGNTGELFF. As DNA, the CDR3 is TGCGCCAGCAGCGGAACCGGGACAGGGAACACCGGGGAGCTGTTTTTT. Drawing the rest from reference TRBV5-1 and TRBJ2-2, the complete variable domain is KAGVTQTPRYLIKTRGQQVTLSCSPISGHRSVSWYQQTPGQGLQFLFEYFSETQRNKGNFPGRFSGRQFSNSRSEMNVSTLELGDSALYLCASSGTGTGNTGELFFGEGSRLTVL.